This TCR beta chain was observed in a study of shared clonotypes between healthy human individuals. A word on this clone: Its antigen is not identified.

CD45RO-negative, CCR7-selected cells formed the naive CD8 fraction, which excluded terminally differentiated effector memory CD45RA+ cells. Some 30,000 T cell genomes (about 0.2 ug DNA) went into each sorted-subset replicate. Sequenced by immunoSEQ multiplex PCR; TCRdb stores in-frame clones only, minus some. The table has about 2 million clones, approximately 94% seen once. Study conclusions and caveats: Generally, naive subsets (rather than memory subsets) showed larger estimated richness.

J gave up 1 base and V 4 bases, and 10 bases lay outside the gene matches. Germline CDR1 is LGHNA and CDR2 is YSLEER. This CDR3 contains 17 residues. This chain uses TRBV4-3 with TRBJ2-5, with 9 bases aligning to TRBD1. The sample was naive CD8+ T cells sorted from blood. This TCR came from a man aged 18 to 29 in good health. The CDR3 region is CASSRLTGGEVQETQYF. DNA of the CDR3: TGCGCCAGCAGCCGACTTACAGGGGGCGAGGTCCAAGAGACCCAGTACTTC.